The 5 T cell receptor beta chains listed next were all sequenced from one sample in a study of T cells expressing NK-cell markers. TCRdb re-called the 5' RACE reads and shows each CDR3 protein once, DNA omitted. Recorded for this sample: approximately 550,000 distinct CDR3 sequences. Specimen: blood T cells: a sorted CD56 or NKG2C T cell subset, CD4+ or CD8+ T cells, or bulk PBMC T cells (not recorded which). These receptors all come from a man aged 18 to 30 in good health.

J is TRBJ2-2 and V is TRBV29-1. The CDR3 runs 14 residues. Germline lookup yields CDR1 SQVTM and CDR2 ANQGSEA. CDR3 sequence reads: CSVEVTSAPGELFF.

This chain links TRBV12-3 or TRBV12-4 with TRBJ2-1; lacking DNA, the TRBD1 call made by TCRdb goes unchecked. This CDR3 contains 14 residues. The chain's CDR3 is CASSPDRGRDEQFF.

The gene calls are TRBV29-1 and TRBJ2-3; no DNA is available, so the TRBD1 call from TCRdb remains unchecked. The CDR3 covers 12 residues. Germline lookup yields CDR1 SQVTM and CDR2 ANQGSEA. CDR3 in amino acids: CSVIETGDTQYF.

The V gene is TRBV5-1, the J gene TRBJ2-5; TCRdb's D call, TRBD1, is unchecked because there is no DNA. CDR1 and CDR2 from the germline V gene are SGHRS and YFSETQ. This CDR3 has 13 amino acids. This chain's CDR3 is CASSLQDRATQYF.

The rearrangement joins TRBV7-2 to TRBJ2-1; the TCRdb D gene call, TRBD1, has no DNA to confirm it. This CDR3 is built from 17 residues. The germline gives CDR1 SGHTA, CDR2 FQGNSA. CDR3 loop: CASSFLTGASSYNEQFF. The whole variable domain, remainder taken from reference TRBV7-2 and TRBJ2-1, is GAGVSQSPSNKVTEKGKDVELRCDPISGHTALYWYRQSLGQGLEFLIYFQGNSAPDKSGLPSDRFSAERTGGSVSTLTIQRTQQEDSAVYLCASSFLTGASSYNEQFFGPGTRLTVL.